These 14 T cell receptor beta chains originate from one sample sequenced in a study of regulatory T cells in long-lasting Graves disease. The time point was: persistent/refractory GD, antithyroid drugs over 5 years with positive TRAb. Preparation of the TCR library used RNA extracted from PBMCs. Arm-PCR of CDR3 regions and iRepertoire HTBI primers were the basis on which TCR beta libraries were built. One entry per CDR3 protein results from TCRdb running MiXCR on the multiplex PCR reads. Counted here are nearly 350,000 distinct CDR3 sequences, about 18% occurring once; the ten biggest clones make up 29%. The sample in question was peripheral blood mononuclear cells (PBMCs), obtained when the disease was refractory, from a patient treated with antithyroid drugs. Receptors originate from a female donor with Graves disease.

This clonotype was seen ten or more times. The chain employs TRBV9 and TRBJ1-1; no clear D. The germline V gene encodes CDR1 SGDLS and CDR2 YYNGEE. The germline V and J ends were trimmed by 0 bases and 1 base, with 10 bases remaining between them. This CDR3 comprises 15 residues. The CDR3 here is CASSVERWRNTEAFF. CDR3 DNA sequence: TGTGCCAGCAGCGTAGAAAGGTGGAGGAACACTGAAGCTTTCTTT. Complete variable domain (other parts from reference TRBV9 and TRBJ1-1): DSGVTQTPKHLITATGQRVTLRCSPRSGDLSVYWYQQSLDQGLQFLIQYYNGEERAKGNILERFSAQQFPDLHSELNLSSLELGDSALYFCASSVERWRNTEAFFGQGTRLTVV.

The chain carries TRBV30 and TRBJ1-1; TRBD1 agrees at 8 bases. Looked up from germline, CDR1 is GTSNPN and CDR2 is SVGIG (reference sequence). The CDR3 runs 14 residues. The junction had 6 bases not matched to a gene; V was cut back by 1 base and J by 5 bases. The CDR3 spells CAWSAGTGWTEAFF. The CDR3 DNA sequence: TGTGCCTGGAGTGCGGGGACAGGCTGGACTGAAGCTTTCTTT.

This clonotype was counted ten times or more. The rearrangement uses TRBV30 and TRBJ1-6, with D possibly matching TRBD1 (6 bases). V dropped 1 base and J dropped 5 bases, with 12 bases sitting between them. Germline V gene lookup returns CDR1 GTSNPN and CDR2 SVGIG (reference sequence). CDR3 length equals 15 residues. The CDR3 is CAWSEWAGDNSPLHF. The CDR3 DNA is TGTGCCTGGAGTGAATGGGCAGGGGATAATTCACCCCTCCACTTT. Full variable domain (missing parts from reference TRBV30 and TRBJ1-6): SQTIHQWPATLVQPVGSPLSLECTVEGTSNPNLYWYRQAAGRGLQLLFYSVGIGQISSEVPQNLSASRPQDRQFILSSKKLLLSDSGFYLCAWSEWAGDNSPLHFGNGTRLTVT.

The CDR3 coding sequence is TGCGCCAGCAGCTTGAGCACCGGGACAGCCAATGAGCAGTTCTTC. It specifies CASSLSTGTANEQFF. This sequence joins TRBV5-1 and TRBJ2-1; TRBD1 aligns across 7 bases. This CDR3 is built from 15 residues. Trimming took 1 base from V and 6 from J; bases not matched to a gene: 7. CDR1 is SGHRS and CDR2 is YFSETQ in the germline V gene.

In its sample, this clonotype was seen many times. The chain recombines TRBV3-1 with TRBJ2-7, with D possibly being TRBD1 (6 bases). The germline gives CDR1 LGHDT, CDR2 YNNKEL (reference sequence). The V gene lost 6 bases and the J gene lost 2 bases, with 14 bases spanning the gap. CDR3 size: 14 residues. The CDR3 region is CASRGAGEPYEQYF. The CDR3 coding sequence is TGTGCCAGCAGGGGGGCAGGGGAGCCCTACGAGCAGTACTTC.

The rearrangement links TRBV19 to TRBJ2-1, with no clear D. This CDR3 contains 18 residues. Germline loops: CDR1 LNHDA, CDR2 SQIVND (reference sequence). V lost 7 bases and J lost 1, with 23 bases in between. The CDR3 coding sequence is TGTGCCAGTATTAAAAGCTACGGACGAGCTCCGTCCTACAATGAGCAGTTCTTC. Protein: CASIKSYGRAPSYNEQFF.

The CDR3 region is CASSFQGYNSPLHF. For the CDR3, the DNA is TGTGCCAGCAGCTTCCAGGGTTATAATTCACCCCTCCACTTT. The chain employs TRBV14 and TRBJ1-6, with D tentatively TRBD1 (5 bases). The V and J ends lost 5 bases and 4 bases respectively, with 9 bases between them. The length of the CDR3 is 14 residues. Germline CDR1 SGHDN, CDR2 FVKESK.

This clonotype has more than one count but fewer than ten. The V and J genes are TRBV24-1 and TRBJ1-5; no clear D. Germline V gene data show CDR1 as KGHDR and CDR2 as SFDVKD. The CDR3 has 16 amino acids. The V and J ends lost 3 bases and 3 bases respectively, with 14 bases between them. Here the CDR3 reads CATSDRTAGFNQPQHF. CDR3 nucleotide sequence: TGTGCCACCAGTGATAGGACCGCAGGCTTCAATCAGCCCCAGCATTTT.

This rearrangement joins TRBV12-3 or TRBV12-4 to TRBJ2-2, with D perhaps being TRBD1 or TRBD2 (5 bases each). The CDR3 spans 13 residues. V was pared by 5 bases and J by 7 bases, with 11 bases between. CDR3 residues: CASSPGTFGELFF. The CDR3 region has the DNA TGTGCCAGCAGTCCCGGGACCTTCGGGGAGCTGTTTTTT.

In its sample, this clonotype was seen many times. J is TRBJ2-7 and V is TRBV11-1, with 9 bases fitting TRBD2. Germline-derived CDR1 and CDR2 are SGHAT and FQDESV (reference sequence). The junction had 10 bases not matched to a gene; V was cut back by 6 bases and J by 4 bases. The CDR3 runs to 15 residues. The CDR3 region is CASSPRLAEQYEQYF. The CDR3 coding sequence is TGTGCCAGCAGTCCAAGACTAGCGGAACAGTACGAGCAGTACTTC.

This clonotype was picked up a small number of times. V usage is TRBV9 and J usage is TRBJ2-7; possibly TRBD2 for D (5 bases). V was trimmed by 0 bases and J by 6 bases, leaving 16 bases between them. CDR3 size: 15 residues. Germline CDR1 and CDR2: SGDLS and YYNGEE. The DNA for the CDR3 is TGTGCCAGCAGCGTAGCGAACCGAGGGCCGGCCGAGCAGTACTTC. Its protein product is CASSVANRGPAEQYF.

The chain employs TRBV3-1 and TRBJ2-5; D is perhaps TRBD2 (7 bases). Germline values: CDR1 LGHDT, CDR2 YNNKEL (reference sequence). This CDR3 is 14 amino acids long. Trimming pared 4 bases from V and 5 bases from J, leaving 14 bases between. The DNA of the CDR3 is TGTGCCAGCAGCCCATCGGGGGGCTCGGAGACCCAGTACTTC. Its protein is CASSPSGGSETQYF.

This clonotype came up many times. The CDR3 DNA reads as TGTGCCAGCAGCCCATCATTGGCGGTGATTGGGGCCCAGCATTTT. This gives the protein CASSPSLAVIGAQHF. V and J are TRBV7-8 and TRBJ1-5; D is undetermined. The germline V gene encodes CDR1 SGHVS and CDR2 FQNEAQ. Trimming stripped 5 bases from V and 11 bases from J, with 22 bases between. The CDR3 totals 15 residues.

The DNA for the CDR3 is TGTGCCAGCACATCGTTTAGCGGGAGATTTTCCTACAATGAGCAGTTCTTC. It is translated as CASTSFSGRFSYNEQFF. V is TRBV6-1 and J is TRBJ2-1; 9 bases are a match to TRBD2. Germline CDR1 is MNHNS and CDR2 is SASEGT. This CDR3 spans 17 amino acids. J was trimmed by 1 base and V by 7 bases; bases with no gene match: 11.